This TCR beta chain was sequenced during a study of T cell responses to AZD1222 COVID-19 vaccine. Libraries were prepared by immunoSEQ multiplex PCR; TCRdb keeps only in-frame clonotypes and omits some of them. This table has roughly 150,000 clones, around 88% appearing once. CDR1 and CDR2 (germline): SGHTA, FQGNSA. The ends were cut back, 7 bases at V and 3 bases at J, with 12 bases in the middle. The CDR3 totals 13 residues. The input for sequencing was peripheral blood, taken 28 days after the second AZD1222 dose. The origin of this receptor is an adult who received the AZD1222 COVID-19 vaccine. J is TRBJ1-1 and V is TRBV7-2; D is ambiguous. CDR3 loop: CASIPVRYTEAFF. CDR3 DNA sequence: TGTGCCAGCATCCCCGTCCGGTACACTGAAGCTTTCTTT.